Given below is one TCR beta chain in context. Its antigen remains unknown. This sample is part of a study of OX40 agonist ivuxolimab in advanced cancers. Generated by immunoSEQ multiplex PCR, the TCRdb table keeps only in-frame clones and is missing some. The sample yields roughly 63,000 clones, less than 90% seen once. Germline lookup yields CDR1 LGHNT and CDR2 FRNRAP. The CDR3 consists of 12 residues. V was pared by 4 bases and J by 7 bases, with 10 bases between. General study results and limits: Expanded clones were, on average, more numerous in CD8+ T cells than in CD4+.

The TCR comes from an adult with an advanced solid tumor such as melanoma, head and neck, liver or kidney cancer. The starting material was CD4+ or CD8+ T cells sorted from blood, obtained in a trial of the OX40 agonist ivuxolimab. The genes are TRBV12-5 and TRBJ2-5; no firm D call. DNA for the CDR3: TGTGCTAGTGGTTCGGATTATTGGACCCAGTACTTC. Protein: CASGSDYWTQYF.